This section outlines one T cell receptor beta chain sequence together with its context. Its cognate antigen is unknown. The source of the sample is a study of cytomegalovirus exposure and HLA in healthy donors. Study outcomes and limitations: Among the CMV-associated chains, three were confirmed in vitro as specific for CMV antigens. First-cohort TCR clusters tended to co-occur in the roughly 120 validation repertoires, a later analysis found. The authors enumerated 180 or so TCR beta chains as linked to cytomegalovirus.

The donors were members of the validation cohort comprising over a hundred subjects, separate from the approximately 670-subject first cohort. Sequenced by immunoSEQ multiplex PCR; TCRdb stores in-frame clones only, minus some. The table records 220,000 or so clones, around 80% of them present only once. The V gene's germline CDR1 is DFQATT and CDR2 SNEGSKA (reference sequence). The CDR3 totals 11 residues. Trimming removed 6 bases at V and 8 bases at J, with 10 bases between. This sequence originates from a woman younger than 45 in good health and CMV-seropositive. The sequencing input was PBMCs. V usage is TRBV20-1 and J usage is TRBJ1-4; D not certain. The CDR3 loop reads CSAPSEEKLFF. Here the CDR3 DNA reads TGCAGTGCCCCGTCGGAGGAAAAACTGTTTTTT.